The sequence of this T cell receptor (beta chain) was determined in a study of breast tumors, draining lymph nodes, adjacent tissues. The study's findings and limits: Tumor T cell lymph node origin was a supported hypothesis, not proven.

The CDR3 length is 12 residues. The V end lost 3 bases, the J end lost 4 bases, and 6 bases lay between the germline ends. The lymph nodes were axillary draining lymph nodes from breast cancer patients. TCRdb processed the multiplex PCR reads anew with MiXCR; each CDR3 protein has one entry. The data show over 200,000 distinct CDR3 sequences, 32% seen once. This clonotype appeared many times. The antigen is not known. The chain uses TRBV12-3 or TRBV12-4 and TRBJ1-2; D is perhaps TRBD1 (6 bases). Sequenced material: axillary lymph node tissue. The sequence was obtained from a female donor with breast cancer. Some clones in this sample may be carry-over from other donors' samples. The CDR3 DNA reads TGTGCCAGCAGTTTGGGGGCCTATGGCTACACCTTC. It is translated as CASSLGAYGYTF.